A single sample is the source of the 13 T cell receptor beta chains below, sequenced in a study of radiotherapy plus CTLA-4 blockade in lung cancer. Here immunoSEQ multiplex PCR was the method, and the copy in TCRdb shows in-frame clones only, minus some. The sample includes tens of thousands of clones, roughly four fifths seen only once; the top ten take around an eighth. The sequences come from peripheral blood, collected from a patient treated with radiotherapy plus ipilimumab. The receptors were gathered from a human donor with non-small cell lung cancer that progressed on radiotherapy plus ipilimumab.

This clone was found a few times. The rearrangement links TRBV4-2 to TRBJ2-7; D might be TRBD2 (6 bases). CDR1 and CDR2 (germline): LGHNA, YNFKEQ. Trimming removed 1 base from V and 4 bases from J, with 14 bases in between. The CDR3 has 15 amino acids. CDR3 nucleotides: TGTGCCAGCAGCCAAGTTGGGGGACGGGAGTACGAGCAGTACTTC. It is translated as CASSQVGGREYEQYF.

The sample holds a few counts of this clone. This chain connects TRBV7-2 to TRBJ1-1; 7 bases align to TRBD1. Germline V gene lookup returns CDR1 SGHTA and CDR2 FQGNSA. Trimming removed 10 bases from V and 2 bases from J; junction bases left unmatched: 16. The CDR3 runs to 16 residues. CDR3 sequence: CATTGGFDRVNTEAFF. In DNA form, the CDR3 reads TGTGCCACCACGGGGGGGTTCGACAGGGTAAACACTGAAGCTTTCTTT.

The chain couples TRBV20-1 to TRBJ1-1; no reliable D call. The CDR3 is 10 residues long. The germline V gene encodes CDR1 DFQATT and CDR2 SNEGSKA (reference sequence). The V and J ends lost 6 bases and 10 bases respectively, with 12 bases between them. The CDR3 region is CSAPRGVAFF. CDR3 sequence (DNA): TGCAGTGCCCCCCGGGGAGTAGCTTTCTTT.

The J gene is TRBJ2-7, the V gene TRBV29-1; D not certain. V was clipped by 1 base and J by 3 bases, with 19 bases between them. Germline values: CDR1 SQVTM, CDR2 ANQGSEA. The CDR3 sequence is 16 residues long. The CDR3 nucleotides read TGCAGCGTTGAAGCCATTAGAGCAGGTTCCCTCTACGAGCAGTACTTC. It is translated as CSVEAIRAGSLYEQYF.

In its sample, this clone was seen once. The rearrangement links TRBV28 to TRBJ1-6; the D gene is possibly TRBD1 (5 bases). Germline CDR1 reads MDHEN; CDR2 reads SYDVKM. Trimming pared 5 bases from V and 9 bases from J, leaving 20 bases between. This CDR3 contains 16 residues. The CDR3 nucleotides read TGTGCCAGCAGTCCCCCCATGAGTGACAGTCGTTCACCCCTCCACTTT. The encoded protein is CASSPPMSDSRSPLHF. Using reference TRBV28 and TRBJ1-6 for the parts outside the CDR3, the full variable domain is DVKVTQSSRYLVKRTGEKVFLECVQDMDHENMFWYRQDPGLGLRLIYFSYDVKMKEKGDIPEGYSVSREKKERFSLILESASTNQTSMYLCASSPPMSDSRSPLHFGNGTRLTVT.

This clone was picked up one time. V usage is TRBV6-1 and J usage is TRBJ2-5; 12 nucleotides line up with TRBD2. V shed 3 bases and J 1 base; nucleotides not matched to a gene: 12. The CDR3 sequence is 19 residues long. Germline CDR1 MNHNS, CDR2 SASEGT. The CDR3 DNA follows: TGTGCCAGCAGTGACCTCCTAGCGGGGGGGCGAATCCTCCAAGAGACCCAGTACTTC. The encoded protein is CASSDLLAGGRILQETQYF.

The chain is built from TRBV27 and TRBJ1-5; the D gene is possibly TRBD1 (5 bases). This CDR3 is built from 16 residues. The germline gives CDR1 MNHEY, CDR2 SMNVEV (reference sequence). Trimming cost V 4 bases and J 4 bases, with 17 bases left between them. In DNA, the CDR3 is TGTGCCAGCAGTTCAACACGGACACTCTCGAATCAGCCCCAGCATTTT. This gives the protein CASSSTRTLSNQPQHF.

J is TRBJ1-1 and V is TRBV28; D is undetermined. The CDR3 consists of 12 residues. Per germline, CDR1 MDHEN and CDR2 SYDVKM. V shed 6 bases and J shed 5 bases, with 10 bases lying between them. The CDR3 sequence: CASSTVETEAFF. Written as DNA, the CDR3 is TGTGCCAGCAGCACAGTTGAGACTGAAGCTTTCTTT.

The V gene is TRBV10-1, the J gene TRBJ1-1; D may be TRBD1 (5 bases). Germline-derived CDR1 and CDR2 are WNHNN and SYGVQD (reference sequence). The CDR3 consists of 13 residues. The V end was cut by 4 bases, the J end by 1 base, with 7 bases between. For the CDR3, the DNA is TGCGCCAGCAGTGGGGGACGGAACACTGAAGCTTTCTTT. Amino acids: CASSGGRNTEAFF.

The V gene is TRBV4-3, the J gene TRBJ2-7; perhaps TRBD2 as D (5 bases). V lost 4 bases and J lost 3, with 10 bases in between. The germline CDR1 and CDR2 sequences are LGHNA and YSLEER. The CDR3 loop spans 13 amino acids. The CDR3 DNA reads TGCGCCAGCAGCCCAGAGGGCTTCTACGAGCAGTACTTC. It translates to CASSPEGFYEQYF.

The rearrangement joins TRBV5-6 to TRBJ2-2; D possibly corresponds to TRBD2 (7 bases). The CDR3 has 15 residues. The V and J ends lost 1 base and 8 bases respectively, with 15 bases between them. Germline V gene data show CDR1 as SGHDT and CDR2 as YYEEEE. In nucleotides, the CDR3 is TGTGCCAGCAGCTTGTTCCGGGGGGCAAAAGGGGAGCTGTTTTTT. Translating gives CASSLFRGAKGELFF.

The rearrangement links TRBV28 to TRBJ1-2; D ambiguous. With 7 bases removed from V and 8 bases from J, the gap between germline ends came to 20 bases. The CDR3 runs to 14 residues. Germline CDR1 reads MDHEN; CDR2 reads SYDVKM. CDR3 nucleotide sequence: TGTGCCAGCACTCCCCCGGCGAGAGGAAAGGGCTACACCTTC. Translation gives CASTPPARGKGYTF.

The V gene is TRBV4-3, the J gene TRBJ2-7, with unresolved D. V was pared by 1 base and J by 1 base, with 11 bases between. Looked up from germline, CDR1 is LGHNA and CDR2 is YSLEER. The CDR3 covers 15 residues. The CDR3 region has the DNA TGCGCCAGCAGCCAAGGCACGGGTCCATCCTACGAGCAGTACTTC. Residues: CASSQGTGPSYEQYF.